This TCR beta chain was profiled in a study of radiation and T cells in renal cell carcinoma. Treatment meaning: 15 Gy SBRT to primary tumor, nephrectomy 4 weeks later. Deletions cut 0 bases from V and 3 bases from J, with 12 bases between. CDR1 MNHEY and CDR2 SVGAGI come from the germline V gene. The CDR3 spans 15 residues. Assay used: immunoSEQ multiplex PCR; TCRdb lists only in-frame clones, some missing. The repertoire has 16,000 or so clones, roughly 50% of them found once; the top ten carry under 50%. This sample comprised tumor tissue, obtained from a patient whose treatment included radiotherapy and nephrectomy. The chain is built from TRBV6-5 and TRBJ2-7; D is uncertain. The receptor was derived from a woman aged 60-75 years with renal cell carcinoma. The CDR3 DNA follows: TGTGCCAGCAGTTACTCGACGTCCCAGGTCTACGAGCAGTACTTC. Its translation is CASSYSTSQVYEQYF.